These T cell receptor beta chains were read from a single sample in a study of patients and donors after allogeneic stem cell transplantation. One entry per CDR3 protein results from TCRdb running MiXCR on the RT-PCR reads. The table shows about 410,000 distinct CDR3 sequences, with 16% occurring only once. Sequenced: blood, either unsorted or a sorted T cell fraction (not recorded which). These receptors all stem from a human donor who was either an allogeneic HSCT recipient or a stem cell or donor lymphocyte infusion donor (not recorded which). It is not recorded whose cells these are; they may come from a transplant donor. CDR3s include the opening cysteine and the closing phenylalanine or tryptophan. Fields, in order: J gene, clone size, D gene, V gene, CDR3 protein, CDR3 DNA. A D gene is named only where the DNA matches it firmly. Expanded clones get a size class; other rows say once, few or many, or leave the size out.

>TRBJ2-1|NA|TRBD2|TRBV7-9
CASSSSGRVGYNEQFF
TGTGCCAGCAGTTCCAGCGGGAGGGTTGGTTACAATGAGCAGTTCTTC
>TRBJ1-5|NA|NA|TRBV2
CASGIRALGQPQHF
TGTGCCAGCGGGATCCGGGCCCTAGGACAGCCCCAGCATTTT
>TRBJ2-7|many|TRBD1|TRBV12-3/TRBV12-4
CASSRDRSYEQYF
TGTGCCAGCAGCCGGGACAGATCCTACGAGCAGTACTTC
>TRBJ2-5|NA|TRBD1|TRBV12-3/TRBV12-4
CASTAGTGGRTQYF
TGTGCCAGCACCGCCGGGACAGGGGGTAGGACCCAGTACTTC
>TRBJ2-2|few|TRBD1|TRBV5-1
CASSVQGRSTGELFF
TGCGCCAGCAGCGTACAGGGGCGAAGCACCGGGGAGCTGTTTTTT
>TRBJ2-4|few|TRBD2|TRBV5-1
CASSTGTSGFKNIQYF
TGCGCCAGCAGCACGGGGACTAGCGGGTTCAAAAACATTCAGTACTTC
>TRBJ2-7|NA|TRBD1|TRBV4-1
CASSLSGTVFYEQYF
TGCGCCAGCAGCCTGTCCGGGACAGTCTTCTACGAGCAGTACTTC
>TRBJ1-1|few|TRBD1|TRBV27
CASSLRGTGTRTEAFF
TGTGCCAGCAGTTTAAGAGGGACAGGGACGAGGACTGAAGCTTTCTTT
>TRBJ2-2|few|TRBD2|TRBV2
CASSGTRERGELFF
TGTGCCAGCAGTGGGACTAGAGAGAGGGGGGAGCTGTTTTTT
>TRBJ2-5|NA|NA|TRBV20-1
CSARRRKQETQYF
TGCAGTGCTAGACGCCGAAAACAAGAGACCCAGTACTTC
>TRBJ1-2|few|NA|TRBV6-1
CASNLPSPYGYTF
TGTGCCAGCAACTTACCTAGTCCCTATGGCTACACCTTC
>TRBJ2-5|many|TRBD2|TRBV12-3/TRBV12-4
CASSFGGLAGTQYF
TGTGCCAGCAGTTTCGGGGGACTAGCGGGGACCCAGTACTTC
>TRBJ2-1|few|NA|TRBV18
CASSTLAPPSYNEQFF
TGTGCCAGCTCAACTCTAGCGCCTCCTTCCTACAATGAGCAGTTCTTC
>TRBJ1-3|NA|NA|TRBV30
CAWSPPRVLRNTIYF
TGTGCCTGGAGCCCCCCGAGGGTATTAAGAAACACCATATATTTT
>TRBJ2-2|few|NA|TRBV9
CASSVLQAPSGELFF
TGTGCCAGCAGCGTATTACAGGCTCCCAGCGGGGAGCTGTTTTTT
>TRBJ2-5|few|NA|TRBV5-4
CASSLAPDLETQYF
TGTGCCAGCAGCCTTGCTCCCGATCTGGAGACCCAGTACTTC
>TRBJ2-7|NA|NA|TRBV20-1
CSASLGFNEQYF
TGCAGTGCTAGTTTGGGTTTCAACGAGCAGTACTTC
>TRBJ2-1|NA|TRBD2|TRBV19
CASSIGGTSGYNEQFF
TGTGCCAGTAGTATAGGGGGGACTAGCGGTTACAATGAGCAGTTCTTC
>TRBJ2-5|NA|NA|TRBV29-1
CSAPFPQETQYF
TGCAGCGCCCCCTTTCCGCAGGAGACCCAGTACTTC
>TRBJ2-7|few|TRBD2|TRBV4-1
CASSTTSSLSSHEQYF
TGCGCCAGCAGCACGACTAGCTCACTGAGCAGCCACGAGCAGTACTTC
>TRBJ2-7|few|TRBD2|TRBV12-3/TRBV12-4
CASSLRLAGTIRGREQYF
TGTGCCAGCAGTCTGAGACTAGCGGGTACCATACGTGGGAGGGAGCAGTACTTC
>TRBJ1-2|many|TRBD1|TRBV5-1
CASSPGTVNVNYGYTF
TGCGCCAGCAGCCCTGGGACAGTCAACGTTAACTATGGCTACACCTTC
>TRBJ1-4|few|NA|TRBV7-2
CASSTLETRGEKLFF
TGTGCCAGCAGCACGTTAGAGACCAGAGGTGAAAAACTGTTTTTT
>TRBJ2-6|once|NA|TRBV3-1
CASGAGQFDSGANVLTF
TGTGCCAGCGGAGCGGGACAGTTTGACTCTGGGGCCAACGTCCTGACTTTC
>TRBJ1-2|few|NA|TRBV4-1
CASSQTPWTAYTF
TGCGCCAGCAGCCAAACCCCCTGGACAGCCTACACCTTC
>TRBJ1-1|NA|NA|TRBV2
CASSEIGQPEAFF
TGTGCCAGCAGTGAAATAGGGCAGCCTGAAGCTTTCTTT
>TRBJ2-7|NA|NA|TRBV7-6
CASSPSAVNRGEQYF
TGTGCCAGCAGCCCTAGCGCGGTGAATCGGGGCGAGCAGTACTTC
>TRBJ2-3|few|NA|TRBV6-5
CASSYSYRSDTQYF
TGTGCCAGCAGTTACTCGTACAGGTCAGATACGCAGTATTTT
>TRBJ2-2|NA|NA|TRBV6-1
CASRTGGASGTGELFF
TGTGCCAGCAGGACCGGGGGAGCCTCGGGCACCGGGGAGCTGTTTTTT
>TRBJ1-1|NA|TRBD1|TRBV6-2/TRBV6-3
CASSYGQANTEAFF
TGTGCCAGCAGTTACGGACAGGCGAACACTGAAGCTTTCTTT
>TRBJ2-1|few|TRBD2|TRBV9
CASRAPPRDYLDNEQFF
TGTGCCAGCAGAGCCCCGCCTCGGGACTACCTTGATAATGAGCAGTTCTTC
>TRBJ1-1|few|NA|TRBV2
CASSEAGKGKRITEAFF
TGTGCCAGCAGTGAAGCCGGGAAGGGAAAGCGAATAACTGAAGCTTTCTTT
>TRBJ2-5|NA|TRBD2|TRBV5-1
CASSLGTSGSQETQYF
TGCGCCAGCAGCTTGGGGACTAGCGGCTCCCAAGAGACCCAGTACTTC
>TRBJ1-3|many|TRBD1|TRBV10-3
CATRDRVDGNTIYF
TGTGCCACCCGGGACAGGGTGGATGGAAACACCATATATTTT
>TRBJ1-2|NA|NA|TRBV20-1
CSARGGLNGYTF
TGCAGTGCTAGAGGGGGCCTGAATGGCTACACCTTC
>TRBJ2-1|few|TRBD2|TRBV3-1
CASSQGFLRRETSYNEQFF
TGTGCCAGCAGCCAAGGATTTCTTCGGCGGGAGACCTCCTACAATGAGCAGTTCTTC
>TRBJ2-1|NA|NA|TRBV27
CASSTLRESSYNEQFF
TGTGCCAGCAGTACCCTCAGGGAGAGTTCCTACAATGAGCAGTTCTTC
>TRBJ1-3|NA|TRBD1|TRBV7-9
CASSYSGTGGRNTIYF
TGTGCCAGCAGCTACTCCGGGACAGGGGGCAGAAACACCATATATTTT
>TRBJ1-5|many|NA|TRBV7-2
CASSSPNQPQHF
TGTGCCAGCAGCTCCCCCAATCAGCCCCAGCATTTT
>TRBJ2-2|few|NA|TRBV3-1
CASSQDWVTGELFF
TGTGCCAGCAGCCAAGATTGGGTCACCGGGGAGCTGTTTTTT
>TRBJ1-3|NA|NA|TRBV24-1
CATSVPGHLFLSGNTIYF
TGTGCCACCAGTGTCCCCGGACACCTTTTCCTCTCTGGAAACACCATATATTTT
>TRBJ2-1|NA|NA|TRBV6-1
CASSRGVYNEQFF
TGTGCCAGCAGTCGAGGGGTATACAATGAGCAGTTCTTC
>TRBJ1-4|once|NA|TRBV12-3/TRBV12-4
CASSQAGTYNEKLFF
TGTGCCAGCAGTCAAGCCGGGACCTATAATGAAAAACTGTTTTTT
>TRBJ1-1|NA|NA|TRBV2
CASSADGNTEAFF
TGTGCCAGCAGCGCTGACGGGAACACTGAAGCTTTCTTT
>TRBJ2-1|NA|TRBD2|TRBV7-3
CASSHGTSGRDEQFF
TGTGCCAGCAGCCACGGGACTAGCGGGAGAGATGAGCAGTTCTTC
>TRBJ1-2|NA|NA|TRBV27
CASSSRREIYGYTF
TGTGCCAGCAGTTCGCGCAGGGAAATCTATGGCTACACCTTC
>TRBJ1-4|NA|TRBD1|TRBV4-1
CASSQADRANEKLFF
TGCGCCAGCAGCCAGGCGGACAGGGCGAATGAAAAACTGTTTTTT
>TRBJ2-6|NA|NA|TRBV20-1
CSARFGKAGANVLTF
TGCAGTGCCAGGTTTGGGAAGGCTGGGGCCAACGTCCTGACTTTC
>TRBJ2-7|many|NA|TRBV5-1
CASSLGQSGEQYF
TGCGCCAGCAGCTTGGGACAGTCGGGCGAGCAGTACTTC
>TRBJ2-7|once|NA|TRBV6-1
CASARDSRYEQYF
TGTGCCAGTGCCCGGGACTCTCGCTACGAGCAGTACTTC
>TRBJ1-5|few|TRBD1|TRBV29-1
CSVVFGGGRNQPQHF
TGCAGCGTTGTTTTTGGAGGGGGCCGCAATCAGCCCCAGCATTTT
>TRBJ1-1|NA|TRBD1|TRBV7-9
CASSPWTGGFRYTEAFF
TGTGCCAGCAGCCCATGGACAGGGGGGTTTCGGTACACTGAAGCTTTCTTT